These 14 T cell receptor beta chains share one sample of origin, sequenced in a study of blood T cell repertoires in COVID-19. Data came from immunoSEQ multiplex PCR; TCRdb stores just in-frame clones and leaves some out. Here the sample spans over 250,000 clones, roughly 90% being singletons. Input material: peripheral blood. All receptors come from a woman aged 30 to 39 with acute or convalescent COVID-19.

The chain combines TRBV29-1 with TRBJ2-6; TRBD1 agrees at 8 bases. The CDR3 sequence is 16 residues long. With V trimmed by 6 bases and J by 3 bases, 10 bases remained unmatched. Germline V gene lookup returns CDR1 SQVTM and CDR2 ANQGSEA. This CDR3 is CSVGRWTGFGANVLTF. For the CDR3, the DNA is TGCAGCGTAGGACGATGGACAGGGTTTGGGGCCAACGTCCTGACTTTC.

The chain carries TRBV30 and TRBJ2-7, with 8 bases that match TRBD2. J was trimmed by 4 bases and V by 2 bases; bases with no gene match: 10. This CDR3 contains 15 residues. Looked up from germline, CDR1 is GTSNPN and CDR2 is SVGIG (reference sequence). The CDR3 DNA is TGTGCCTGGAGTAGCCCGGGACTAGGGAGGTACGAGCAGTACTTC. Amino acid sequence: CAWSSPGLGRYEQYF.

The gene calls are TRBV30 and TRBJ1-1; 7 bases are shared with TRBD1. Germline V gives CDR1 GTSNPN, CDR2 SVGIG (reference sequence). The CDR3 runs to 12 residues. V lost 7 bases, J lost 4 bases, and 6 bases stayed unmatched. Written as DNA, the CDR3 is TGTGCCTCGCCCGCAGGGGGCACTGAAGCTTTCTTT. It is translated as CASPAGGTEAFF.

V and J are TRBV3-1 (or the pseudogene TRBV3-2) and TRBJ1-4, with a weak D call TRBD1 (5 bases). Germline V gene sequence: CDR1 LGHDT, CDR2 YNNKEL (reference sequence). The CDR3 covers 17 residues. Trimming pared 0 bases from V and 8 bases from J, leaving 19 bases between. CDR3 sequence reads: CASSQDLRAGSGEKLFF. The DNA of the CDR3 is TGTGCCAGCAGCCAAGATCTCAGGGCGGGGTCGGGGGAAAAACTGTTTTTT.

The chain couples TRBV19 to TRBJ2-2; 7 bases are shared with TRBD2. This CDR3 is built from 17 residues. V shed 0 bases, J shed 2 bases, and the junction held 6 bases outside the gene matches. Per the germline V gene, CDR1 is LNHDA and CDR2 is SQIVND (reference sequence). The CDR3 DNA reads as TGTGCCAGTAGTATAGACGCTAGCGGAGTTAACACCGGGGAGCTGTTTTTT. Translation: CASSIDASGVNTGELFF.

The chain uses TRBV7-2 and TRBJ2-7; a possible D gene is TRBD1 (6 bases). The CDR3 runs to 15 residues. The V gene lost 1 base and the J gene lost 3 bases, with 13 bases spanning the gap. Per the germline V gene, CDR1 is SGHTA and CDR2 is FQGNSA. CDR3 residues: CASSLEGRGVYEQYF. CDR3 in DNA: TGTGCCAGCAGCTTAGAAGGCAGGGGAGTCTACGAGCAGTACTTC.

A single count supports this clone. The chain uses TRBV25-1 and TRBJ2-5, with 8 positions matching TRBD1. J was trimmed by 5 bases and V by 6 bases; bases with no gene match: 11. The CDR3 length is 15 residues. The germline CDR1 and CDR2 sequences are MGHDK and SYGVNS. The CDR3 loop is CASSLGQGLGETQYF. CDR3 sequence (DNA): TGTGCCAGCAGCCTAGGACAGGGTTTAGGGGAGACCCAGTACTTC. The complete variable domain, with remaining parts taken from reference TRBV25-1 and TRBJ2-5, reads EADIYQTPRYLVIGTGKKITLECSQTMGHDKMYWYQQDPGMELHLIHYSYGVNSTEKGDLSSESTVSRIRTEHFPLTLESARPSHTSQYLCASSLGQGLGETQYFGPGTRLLVL.

The chain is built from TRBV28 and TRBJ1-4, with 9 bases lining up with TRBD1. J was trimmed by 5 bases and V by 0 bases; bases with no gene match: 1. From germline, CDR1 is MDHEN and CDR2 SYDVKM. The CDR3 runs 15 residues. As DNA, the CDR3 is TGTGCCAGCAGTTTATGGGGGACAGGGAATGAAAAACTGTTTTTT. This codes for CASSLWGTGNEKLFF.

The V call is TRBV7-3, the J call TRBJ1-2; 8 positions agree with TRBD1. V shed 3 bases and J 6 bases; nucleotides not matched to a gene: 6. Looked up from germline, CDR1 is SGHTA and CDR2 is FQGTGA. The CDR3 loop spans 14 amino acids. As DNA, the CDR3 is TGTGCCAGCAGCTTGGGACAGGAGGCACATGGCTACACCTTC. As protein: CASSLGQEAHGYTF.

The rearrangement links TRBV9 to TRBJ1-5; 9 bases line up with TRBD1. V trimming: 0 bases; J trimming: 5 bases; junction bases outside the gene matches: 3. CDR1 and CDR2 from the germline V gene are SGDLS and YYNGEE. There are 15 residues in the CDR3. CDR3 amino acids: CASSVGDRDDQPQHF. The CDR3 DNA reads as TGTGCCAGCAGCGTAGGGGACAGGGACGATCAGCCCCAGCATTTT.

V is TRBV19 and J is TRBJ2-7, with TRBD2 matching over 11 bases. Per germline, CDR1 LNHDA and CDR2 SQIVND (reference sequence). V lost 6 bases and J lost 1; bases outside the gene matches: 5. CDR3 length: 15 amino acids. CDR3 residues: CASSQLAGVSYEQYF. The CDR3 DNA sequence: TGTGCCAGTAGCCAACTAGCGGGAGTTTCCTACGAGCAGTACTTC.

On this clone: Relative to the germline gene, one junction end is altered; a read error may explain this. The chain's CDR3 is CASKGQGLSYEQYF. Here the CDR3 DNA reads TGTGCAAGCAAAGGGCAGGGGCTCTCCTACGAGCAGTACTTC. This sequence joins TRBV2 and TRBJ2-7; the D gene is possibly TRBD1 (6 bases). CDR3 length: 14 residues. The germline CDR1 and CDR2 sequences are SNHLY and FYNNEI.

This clone was counted between two and nine times. The chain employs TRBV24-1 and TRBJ1-5; D perhaps matches TRBD1 (5 bases). Trimming pared 3 bases from V and 5 bases from J, leaving 13 bases between. This CDR3 has 15 residues. From germline, CDR1 is KGHDR and CDR2 SFDVKD. CDR3 sequence: CATSDRGLSDQPQHF. As DNA, the CDR3 is TGTGCCACCAGTGATAGGGGCTTGTCCGATCAGCCCCAGCATTTT.

This clone appeared once. V gene TRBV5-6 combines with J gene TRBJ1-3, with 8 bases matching TRBD1. The CDR3 runs 14 residues. CDR1 and CDR2 from the germline V gene are SGHDT and YYEEEE. The ends lost 3 bases at V and 1 base at J; junction bases unmatched: 0. The CDR3 reads CASSWTGSGNTIYF. In nucleotides, the CDR3 is TGTGCCAGCAGCTGGACAGGGTCTGGAAACACCATATATTTT.